Listed here are 24 T cell receptor beta chains from one sample, sequenced in a study of blood T cell repertoires in COVID-19. The protocol was immunoSEQ multiplex PCR, while the TCRdb copy is restricted to in-frame clones and leaves out a portion. The data hold about 78,000 clones, with about 85% observed a single time. Sequenced input: peripheral blood. These receptor sequences come from a man aged 55 to 70 with active or convalescent COVID-19.

The rearrangement uses TRBV7-9 and TRBJ2-1, with 10 nucleotides matching TRBD2. Germline V lookup: CDR1 SEHNR, CDR2 FQNEAQ (reference sequence). J gave up 2 bases and V 1 base, and 5 bases lay outside the gene matches. This CDR3 is 17 amino acids long. The CDR3 loop is CASSLVHLAGAYNEQFF. Here the CDR3 DNA reads TGTGCCAGCAGCTTAGTCCATCTAGCGGGGGCCTACAATGAGCAGTTCTTC.

The chain carries TRBV28 and TRBJ1-6; TRBD1 matches 9 bases. V trimming: 6 bases; J trimming: 6 bases; junction bases outside the gene matches: 0. The CDR3 totals 13 residues. CDR1 is MDHEN and CDR2 is SYDVKM in the germline V gene. CDR3 sequence (DNA): TGTGCCAGCAGGACAGGGGGTAATTCACCCCTCCACTTT. Protein sequence: CASRTGGNSPLHF.

V and J are TRBV6-5 and TRBJ2-1; 8 nucleotides align to TRBD2. Trimming cost V 6 bases and J 6 bases; bases outside gene matches: 7. The CDR3 covers 14 residues. CDR1 and CDR2 (germline): MNHEY, SVGAGI. The CDR3 bases are TGTGCCAGCAGCTACGGGGGGGCAAGCAATGAGCAGTTCTTC. Amino acids: CASSYGGASNEQFF.

The chain employs TRBV5-8 and TRBJ1-1; maybe TRBD1 (6 bases). Germline V gene lookup returns CDR1 SGHTS and CDR2 YDEGEE. The CDR3 sequence is 16 residues long. Trimming took 0 bases from V and 5 from J, leaving 17 bases between them. The CDR3 region is CASSLGQGPQRTEAFF. Here the CDR3 DNA reads TGTGCCAGCAGCTTGGGGCAGGGGCCCCAAAGAACTGAAGCTTTCTTT.

J is TRBJ1-5 and V is TRBV6-5; D remains ambiguous. With 10 bases removed from V and 3 bases from J, the gap between germline ends came to 19 bases. Germline CDR1 MNHEY, CDR2 SVGAGI. The CDR3 runs to 15 residues. The CDR3 reads CAINNDRRLNQPQHF. In nucleotides, the CDR3 is TGTGCCATCAACAATGATCGCAGGCTCAATCAGCCCCAGCATTTT.

The J gene is TRBJ2-7, the V gene TRBV7-9; maybe TRBD1 (5 bases). Trimming took off 3 bases at V and 7 bases at J, with 13 bases between the two ends. There are 13 residues in the CDR3. CDR1 is SEHNR, CDR2 FQNEAQ, per germline (reference sequence). The chain's CDR3 is CASSLGRGGEQYF. CDR3 DNA: TGTGCCAGCAGCTTGGGTAGGGGCGGAGAGCAGTACTTC. Using reference TRBV7-9 and TRBJ2-7 for the parts outside the CDR3, the full variable domain is DTGVSQNPRHKITKRGQNVTFRCDPISEHNRLYWYRQTLGQGPEFLTYFQNEAQLEKSRLLSDRFSAERPKGSFSTLEIQRTEQGDSAMYLCASSLGRGGEQYFGPGTRLTVT.

In DNA, the CDR3 is TGTGCCAGCAGTTACCCCCCCGCGGACTTCTATAATGAAAAACTGTTTTTT. It encodes CASSYPPADFYNEKLFF. The V and J genes are TRBV6-2 or TRBV6-3 and TRBJ1-4; D unresolved. Germline CDR1 and CDR2: MNHEY and SVGEGT. This CDR3 is 17 amino acids long. V gave up 2 bases and J gave up 4 bases, with 17 bases separating them.

In nucleotides, the CDR3 is TGTGCCAGCAGTTACGACGGGAAAGAAACTGGAAACACCATATATTTT. It yields the protein CASSYDGKETGNTIYF. The rearrangement uses TRBV6-5 and TRBJ1-3; no clear D gene. In germline, CDR1 is MNHEY, CDR2 SVGAGI. The CDR3 sequence is 16 residues long. Trimming stripped 2 bases from V and 2 bases from J, with 13 bases between.

The chain combines TRBV3-1 (or the pseudogene TRBV3-2) with TRBJ2-1, with 14 bases aligning to TRBD2. Germline V gene data show CDR1 as LGHDT and CDR2 as YNNKEL (reference sequence). V was clipped by 4 bases and J by 7 bases; unmatched bases: 9. The CDR3 has 17 residues. CDR3 amino acids: CASSLTGLAGGWNEQFF. CDR3 nucleotide sequence: TGTGCCAGCAGCCTAACTGGACTAGCGGGGGGTTGGAATGAGCAGTTCTTC.

The J gene is TRBJ2-7, the V gene TRBV7-2; the match to TRBD1 covers 7 bases. Germline CDR1 reads SGHTA; CDR2 reads FQGNSA. The CDR3 sequence is 14 residues long. V dropped 5 bases and J dropped 0; count of bases not matched to a gene: 4. The CDR3 DNA sequence: TGTGCCAGCAGCAAGGCAGGGGGCTCCTACGAGCAGTACTTC. Amino acids: CASSKAGGSYEQYF.

The chain uses TRBV6-1 and TRBJ1-1, with a weak D call TRBD1 (5 bases). Germline CDR1 and CDR2: MNHNS and SASEGT. The CDR3 sequence is 13 residues long. V gave up 3 bases and J gave up 1 base, with 6 bases separating them. CDR3 nucleotide sequence: TGTGCCAGCAGTGACCAGGGGAACACTGAAGCTTTCTTT. It is translated as CASSDQGNTEAFF.

V is TRBV9 and J is TRBJ2-1; a possible D gene is TRBD1 (6 bases). The CDR3 spans 15 residues. Germline assignment: CDR1 SGDLS and CDR2 YYNGEE. The ends were cut back, 0 bases at V and 2 bases at J, with 9 bases in the middle. CDR3 region: CASSVGDTTYNEQFF. DNA of the CDR3: TGTGCCAGCAGCGTAGGGGACACCACCTACAATGAGCAGTTCTTC.

The chain couples TRBV7-9 to TRBJ2-1, with D possibly being TRBD2 (6 bases). Trimming stripped 8 bases from V and 4 bases from J, with 18 bases between. In germline, CDR1 is SEHNR, CDR2 FQNEAQ (reference sequence). The CDR3 runs 15 residues. The CDR3 reads CASGGTGPPYNEQFF. The CDR3, as DNA: TGTGCCAGCGGGGGGACCGGGCCCCCTTACAATGAGCAGTTCTTC.

This clone has just one count. This chain joins TRBV13 and TRBJ2-7; TRBD1 might be the D (5 bases). Trimming left V 3 bases short and J 2 bases short, with 11 bases between. This CDR3 is built from 14 residues. CDR1 is PRHDT, CDR2 FYEKMQ, per germline (reference sequence). The chain's CDR3 is CASSLGMTAYEQYF. The DNA of the CDR3 is TGTGCCAGCAGCTTGGGAATGACAGCCTACGAGCAGTACTTC.

The rearrangement uses TRBV19 and TRBJ1-2, with D maybe TRBD1 (5 bases). The CDR3 is 16 amino acids. The V end lost 7 bases, the J end lost 4 bases, and 22 bases lay between the germline ends. Germline CDR1 reads LNHDA; CDR2 reads SQIVND (reference sequence). The CDR3 reads CASNAGTVGGTYGYTF. The DNA for the CDR3 is TGTGCCAGTAACGCCGGGACCGTCGGGGGAACCTATGGCTACACCTTC.

This clone has a handful of counts. The chain uses TRBV27 and TRBJ2-2; D possibly corresponds to TRBD1 (6 bases). Per germline, CDR1 MNHEY and CDR2 SMNVEV (reference sequence). The CDR3 has 13 amino acids. The V gene lost 6 bases and the J gene lost 5 bases, with 10 bases spanning the gap. CDR3: CASRSTGTGELFF. For the CDR3, the DNA is TGTGCCAGCAGATCAACAGGGACCGGGGAGCTGTTTTTT.

The rearrangement uses TRBV6-5 and TRBJ1-4; 9 bases are shared with TRBD1. The CDR3 loop spans 13 amino acids. V lost 7 bases, J lost 8 bases, and 5 bases stayed unmatched. Germline V CDR1 and CDR2: MNHEY, SVGAGI. This CDR3 reads CASTRDRAEKLFF. The CDR3 DNA reads as TGTGCCAGCACCCGGGACAGGGCGGAAAAACTGTTTTTT.

This chain uses TRBV7-4 with TRBJ1-5; 8 bases line up with TRBD1. The CDR3 runs 16 residues. Germline V lookup: CDR1 SGHVT, CDR2 SQSDAQ. J lost 3 bases, V lost 11 bases, and 15 bases had no gene match. This chain's CDR3 is CAGWRQGAKDNQPQHF. The DNA of the CDR3 is TGTGCCGGGTGGAGGCAGGGGGCGAAGGACAATCAGCCCCAGCATTTT.

The chain couples TRBV24-1 to TRBJ1-5; no clear D. V was shortened by 4 bases and J by 0 bases, with 9 bases between the two germline ends. Germline CDR1 reads KGHDR; CDR2 reads SFDVKD. This CDR3 region has 15 residues. The CDR3 nucleotides are TGTGCCACCAGTGAAGAGACTTCTAGCAATCAGCCCCAGCATTTT. Translating it yields CATSEETSSNQPQHF.

The V gene is TRBV30, the J gene TRBJ1-1; maybe TRBD1 (6 bases). V was pared by 5 bases and J by 6 bases, with 16 bases between. Germline values: CDR1 GTSNPN, CDR2 SVGIG (reference sequence). This CDR3 is built from 13 residues. The DNA of the CDR3 is TGTGCCTGGTCCCTCACAGGGTCTGCTGAAGCTTTCTTT. Its translation: CAWSLTGSAEAFF.

This clone was observed a single time. This chain joins TRBV7-8 and TRBJ2-7; either TRBD1 or TRBD2 may supply D (5 bases each). V lost 5 bases and J 2 bases, leaving 16 bases between the germline ends. The length of the CDR3 is 15 residues. Germline V CDR1 and CDR2: SGHVS, FQNEAQ. The CDR3 DNA reads TGTGCCAGCAGCCGGGATGGGGCCGCTACCTACGAGCAGTACTTC. It is translated as CASSRDGAATYEQYF.

The chain is built from TRBV19 and TRBJ1-5; D remains ambiguous. The CDR3 consists of 16 residues. Germline V lookup: CDR1 LNHDA, CDR2 SQIVND (reference sequence). The ends were cut back, 7 bases at V and 4 bases at J, with 20 bases in the middle. The CDR3 here is CASTPPVGGRNQPQHF. The CDR3 DNA follows: TGTGCCAGTACTCCCCCGGTTGGCGGGAGGAATCAGCCCCAGCATTTT.

The V and J genes are TRBV19 and TRBJ1-4; TRBD1 aligns across 7 bases. The CDR3 runs 15 residues. CDR1 LNHDA and CDR2 SQIVND come from the germline V gene (reference sequence). The J segment lost 2 bases and the V segment lost 5 bases, leaving 5 bases of the junction unmatched. The CDR3 nucleotides are TGTGCCAGTAGTTCTTACAGGGGCACTAATGAAAAACTGTTTTTT. Amino acids: CASSSYRGTNEKLFF.

This clone came up a few times. J is TRBJ2-6 and V is TRBV21-1; the D call in the table, TRBD2, was not verified against the DNA. TRBV21-1 has pseudogene status. The CDR3 totals 14 residues. This CDR3 reads CASSECSGANVLTF. The CDR3 DNA reads as TGTGCCAGCAGCGAGTGCTCTGGGGCCAACGTCCTGACTTTC.